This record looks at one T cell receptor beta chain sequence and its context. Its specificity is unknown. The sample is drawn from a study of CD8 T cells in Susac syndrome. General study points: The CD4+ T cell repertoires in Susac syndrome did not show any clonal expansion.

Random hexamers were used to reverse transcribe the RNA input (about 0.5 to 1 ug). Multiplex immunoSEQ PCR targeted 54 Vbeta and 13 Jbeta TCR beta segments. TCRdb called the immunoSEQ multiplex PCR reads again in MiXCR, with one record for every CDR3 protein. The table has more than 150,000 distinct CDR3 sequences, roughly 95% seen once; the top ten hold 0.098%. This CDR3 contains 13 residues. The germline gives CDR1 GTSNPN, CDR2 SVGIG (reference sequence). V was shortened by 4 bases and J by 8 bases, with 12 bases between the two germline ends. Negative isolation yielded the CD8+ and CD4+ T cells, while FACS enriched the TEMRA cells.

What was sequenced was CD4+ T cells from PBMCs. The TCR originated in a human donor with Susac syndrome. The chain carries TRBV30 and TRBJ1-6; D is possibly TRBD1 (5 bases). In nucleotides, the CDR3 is TGTGCCTGGAACTCAGGGCCGCATTCACCCCTCCACTTT. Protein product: CAWNSGPHSPLHF. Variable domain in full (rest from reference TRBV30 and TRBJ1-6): SQTIHQWPATLVQPVGSPLSLECTVEGTSNPNLYWYRQAAGRGLQLLFYSVGIGQISSEVPQNLSASRPQDRQFILSSKKLLLSDSGFYLCAWNSGPHSPLHFGNGTRLTVT.